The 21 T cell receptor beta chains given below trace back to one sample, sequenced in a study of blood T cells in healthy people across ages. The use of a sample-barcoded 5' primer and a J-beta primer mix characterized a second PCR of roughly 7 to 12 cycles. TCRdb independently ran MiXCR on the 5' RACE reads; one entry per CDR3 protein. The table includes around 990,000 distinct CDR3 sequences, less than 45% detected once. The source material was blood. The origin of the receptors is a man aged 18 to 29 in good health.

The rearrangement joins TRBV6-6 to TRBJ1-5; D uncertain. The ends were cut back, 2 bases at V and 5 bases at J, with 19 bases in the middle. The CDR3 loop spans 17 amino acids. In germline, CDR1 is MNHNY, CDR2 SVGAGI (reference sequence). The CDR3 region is CASSYASFAGLHQPQHF. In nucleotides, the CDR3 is TGTGCCAGCAGTTACGCGTCTTTCGCGGGGTTGCATCAGCCCCAGCATTTT.

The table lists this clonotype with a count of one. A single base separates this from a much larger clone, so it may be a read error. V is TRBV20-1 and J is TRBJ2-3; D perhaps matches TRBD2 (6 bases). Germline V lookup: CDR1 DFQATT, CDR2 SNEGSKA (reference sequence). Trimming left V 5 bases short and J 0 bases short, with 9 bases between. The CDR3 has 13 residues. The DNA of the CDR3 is TGCAGTGCTGCGGGACGCAGCACAGATACGCAGTATTTT. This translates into CSAAGRSTDTQYF.

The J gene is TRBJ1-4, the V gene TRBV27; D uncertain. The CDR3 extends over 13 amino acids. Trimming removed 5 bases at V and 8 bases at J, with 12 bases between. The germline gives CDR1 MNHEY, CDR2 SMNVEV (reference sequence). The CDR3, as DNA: TGTGCCAGCAGTAGGGTCCCGGGGGAAAAACTGTTTTTT. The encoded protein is CASSRVPGEKLFF.

This chain's CDR3 is CASSLGPRNKQFF. The DNA of the CDR3 is TGTGCCAGCAGCTTAGGGCCTCGTAATAAGCAGTTCTTC. The rearrangement joins TRBV7-2 to TRBJ2-1; D not resolved. Trimming stripped 1 base from V and 11 bases from J, with 12 bases between. Germline CDR1 SGHTA, CDR2 FQGNSA. The CDR3 contains 13 residues.

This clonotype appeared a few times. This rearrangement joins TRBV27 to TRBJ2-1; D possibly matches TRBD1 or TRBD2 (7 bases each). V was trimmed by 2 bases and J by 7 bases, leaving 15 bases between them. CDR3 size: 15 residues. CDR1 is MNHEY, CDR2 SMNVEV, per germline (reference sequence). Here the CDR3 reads CASSLLQGGSNEQFF. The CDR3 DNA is TGTGCCAGCAGTTTACTTCAGGGGGGGTCGAATGAGCAGTTCTTC.

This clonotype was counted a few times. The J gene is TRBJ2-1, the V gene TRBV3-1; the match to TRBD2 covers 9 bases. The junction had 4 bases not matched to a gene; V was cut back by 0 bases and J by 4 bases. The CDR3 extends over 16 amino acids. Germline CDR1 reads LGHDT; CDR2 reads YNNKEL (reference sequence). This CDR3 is CASSQESGGRYNEQFF. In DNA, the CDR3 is TGTGCCAGCAGCCAAGAAAGCGGGGGGCGTTACAATGAGCAGTTCTTC.

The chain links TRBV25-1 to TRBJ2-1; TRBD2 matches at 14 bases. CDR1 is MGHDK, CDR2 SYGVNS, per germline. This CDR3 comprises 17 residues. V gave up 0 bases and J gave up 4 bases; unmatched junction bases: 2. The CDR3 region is CASSEYRTSGGYNEQFF. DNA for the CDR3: TGTGCCAGCAGTGAATATCGGACTAGCGGGGGGTACAATGAGCAGTTCTTC.

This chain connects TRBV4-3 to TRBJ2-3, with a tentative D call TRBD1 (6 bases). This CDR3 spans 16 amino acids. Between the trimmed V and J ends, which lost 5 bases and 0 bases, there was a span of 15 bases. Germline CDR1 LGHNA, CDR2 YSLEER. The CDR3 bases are TGCGCCAGCAGCTTCTCGAGGGGGAGTAGCACAGATACGCAGTATTTT. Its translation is CASSFSRGSSTDTQYF.

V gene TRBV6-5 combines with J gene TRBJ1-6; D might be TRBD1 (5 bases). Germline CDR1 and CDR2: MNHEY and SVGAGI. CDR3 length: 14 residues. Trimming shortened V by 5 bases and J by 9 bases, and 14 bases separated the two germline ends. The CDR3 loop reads CASSNGKGSSPLHF. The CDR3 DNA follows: TGTGCCAGCAGTAACGGGAAGGGGAGTTCACCCCTCCACTTT.

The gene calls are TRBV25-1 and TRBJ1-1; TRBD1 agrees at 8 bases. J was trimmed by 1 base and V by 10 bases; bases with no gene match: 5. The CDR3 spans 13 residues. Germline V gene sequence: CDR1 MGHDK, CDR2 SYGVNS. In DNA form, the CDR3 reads TGTGCCACCACCCAGGGGGCGAACACTGAAGCTTTCTTT. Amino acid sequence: CATTQGANTEAFF.

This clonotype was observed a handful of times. CDR3 coding DNA: TGCAGCGTCGCAGACAGGCAGGGTGAGCAGTACTTC. This encodes CSVADRQGEQYF. This chain joins TRBV29-1 and TRBJ2-7, with a weak D call TRBD1 (6 bases). V was clipped by 6 bases and J by 7 bases, with 16 bases between them. The CDR3 sequence is 12 residues long. Germline V gives CDR1 SQVTM, CDR2 ANQGSEA.

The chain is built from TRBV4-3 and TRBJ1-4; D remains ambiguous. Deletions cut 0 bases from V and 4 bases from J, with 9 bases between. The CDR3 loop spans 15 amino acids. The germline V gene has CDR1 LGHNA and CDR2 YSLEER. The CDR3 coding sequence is TGCGCCAGCAGCCAAGATGCCGGATATAATGAAAAACTGTTTTTT. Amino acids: CASSQDAGYNEKLFF.

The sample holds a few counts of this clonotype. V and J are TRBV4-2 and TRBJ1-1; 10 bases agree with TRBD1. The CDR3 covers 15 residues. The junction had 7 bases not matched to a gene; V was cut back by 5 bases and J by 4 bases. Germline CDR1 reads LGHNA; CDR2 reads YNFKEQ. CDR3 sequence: CASSSPDRGSTEAFF. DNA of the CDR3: TGTGCCAGCAGCTCCCCGGACAGGGGGAGCACTGAAGCTTTCTTT.

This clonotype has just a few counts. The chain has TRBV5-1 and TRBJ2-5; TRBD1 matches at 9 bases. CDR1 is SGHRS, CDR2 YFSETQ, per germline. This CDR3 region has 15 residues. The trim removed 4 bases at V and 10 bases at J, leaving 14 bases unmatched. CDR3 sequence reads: CASSLLGTGTYDQYF. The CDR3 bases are TGCGCCAGCAGCCTGTTAGGGACAGGGACTTATGACCAGTACTTC.

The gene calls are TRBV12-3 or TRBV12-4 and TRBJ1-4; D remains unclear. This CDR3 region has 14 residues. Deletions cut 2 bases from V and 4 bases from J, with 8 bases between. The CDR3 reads CASSLMGVNEKLFF. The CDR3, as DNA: TGTGCCAGCAGTTTAATGGGAGTTAATGAAAAACTGTTTTTT.

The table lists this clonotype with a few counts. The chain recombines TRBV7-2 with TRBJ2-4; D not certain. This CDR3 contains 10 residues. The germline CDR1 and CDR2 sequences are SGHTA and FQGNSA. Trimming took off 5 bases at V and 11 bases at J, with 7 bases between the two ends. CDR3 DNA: TGTGCCAGCAGCCCCCATTTTCAGTACTTC. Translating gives CASSPHFQYF. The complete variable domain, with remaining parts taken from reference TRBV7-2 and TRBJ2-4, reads GAGVSQSPSNKVTEKGKDVELRCDPISGHTALYWYRQSLGQGLEFLIYFQGNSAPDKSGLPSDRFSAERTGGSVSTLTIQRTQQEDSAVYLCASSPHFQYFGAGTRLSVL.

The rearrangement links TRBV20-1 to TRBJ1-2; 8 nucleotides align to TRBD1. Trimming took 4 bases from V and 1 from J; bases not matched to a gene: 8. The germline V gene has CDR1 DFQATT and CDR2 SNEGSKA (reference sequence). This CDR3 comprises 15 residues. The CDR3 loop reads CSATSPGQGNYGYTF. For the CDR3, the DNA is TGCAGTGCTACCAGCCCTGGACAGGGTAACTATGGCTACACCTTC.

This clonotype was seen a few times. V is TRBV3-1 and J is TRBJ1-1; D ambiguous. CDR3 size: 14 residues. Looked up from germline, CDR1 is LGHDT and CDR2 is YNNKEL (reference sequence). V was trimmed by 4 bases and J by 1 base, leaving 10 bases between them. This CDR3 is CASSRSSPNTEAFF. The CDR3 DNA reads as TGTGCCAGCAGCCGATCGAGCCCGAACACTGAAGCTTTCTTT.

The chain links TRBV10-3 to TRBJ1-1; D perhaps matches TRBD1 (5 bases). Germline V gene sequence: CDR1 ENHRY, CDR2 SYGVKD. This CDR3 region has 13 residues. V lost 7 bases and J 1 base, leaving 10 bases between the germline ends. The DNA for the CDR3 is TGTGCCATCACCAGGGCCGAGAACACTGAAGCTTTCTTT. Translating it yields CAITRAENTEAFF.

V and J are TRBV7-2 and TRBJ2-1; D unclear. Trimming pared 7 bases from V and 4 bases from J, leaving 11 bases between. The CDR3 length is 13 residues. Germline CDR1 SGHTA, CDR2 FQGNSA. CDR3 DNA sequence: TGTGCCAGCACGGGCAACTTATACAATGAGCAGTTCTTC. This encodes CASTGNLYNEQFF.

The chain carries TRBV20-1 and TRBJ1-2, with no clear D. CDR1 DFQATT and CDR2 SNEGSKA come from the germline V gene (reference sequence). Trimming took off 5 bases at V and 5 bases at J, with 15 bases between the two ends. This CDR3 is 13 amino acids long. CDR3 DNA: TGCAGTGCTGCGCCCTGGACGGAATATGGCTACACCTTC. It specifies CSAAPWTEYGYTF.